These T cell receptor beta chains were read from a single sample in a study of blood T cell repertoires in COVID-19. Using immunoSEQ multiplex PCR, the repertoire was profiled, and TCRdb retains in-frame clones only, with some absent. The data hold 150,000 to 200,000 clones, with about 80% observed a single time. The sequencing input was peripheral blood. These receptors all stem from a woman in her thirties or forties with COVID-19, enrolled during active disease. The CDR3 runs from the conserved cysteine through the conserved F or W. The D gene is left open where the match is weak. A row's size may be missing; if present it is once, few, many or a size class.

CDR3 DNA: TGTGCCAGTAGTTGGGGGCCCACGGCAAATAATTCACCCCTCCACTTT
CDR3 protein: CASSWGPTANNSPLHF
clone size: -
V gene: TRBV19
D gene: -
J gene: TRBJ1-6

CDR3 DNA: TGTGCCAGCAAATGGACAGGCGAAAAACTGTTTTTT
CDR3 protein: CASKWTGEKLFF
clone size: -
V gene: TRBV2
D gene: TRBD1
J gene: TRBJ1-4

CDR3 DNA: TGTGCCAGCAGCTTAGGGGGGACAGGCTCCTACGAGCAGTACTTC
CDR3 protein: CASSLGGTGSYEQYF
clone size: -
V gene: TRBV7-2
D gene: TRBD1
J gene: TRBJ2-7

CDR3 DNA: TGTGCCACCGAACAGGGATCGGGAAACACCATATATTTT
CDR3 protein: CATEQGSGNTIYF
clone size: -
V gene: TRBV10-3
D gene: -
J gene: TRBJ1-3

CDR3 DNA: TGTGCCTGGAGGGACAGGGGGCGCGCCCCAACTAATGAAAAACTGTTTTTT
CDR3 protein: CAWRDRGRAPTNEKLFF
clone size: many
V gene: TRBV30
D gene: TRBD1
J gene: TRBJ1-4

CDR3 DNA: TGTGCCAGTAGTATCCCGAAAGCCGGGAGGGGCAATGAGCAGTTCTTC
CDR3 protein: CASSIPKAGRGNEQFF
clone size: -
V gene: TRBV19
D gene: TRBD2
J gene: TRBJ2-1

CDR3 DNA: TGTGCCTGGAGTGGAGGAAACTATGGCTACACCTTC
CDR3 protein: CAWSGGNYGYTF
clone size: -
V gene: TRBV30
D gene: -
J gene: TRBJ1-2

CDR3 DNA: TGTGCCAGCACCAGGACAAACCGTAACTATGGCTACACCTTC
CDR3 protein: CASTRTNRNYGYTF
clone size: -
V gene: TRBV5-6
D gene: -
J gene: TRBJ1-2

CDR3 DNA: TGCGCCAGCAGCTTGGTGGCCGACTACAATGAGCAGTTCTTC
CDR3 protein: CASSLVADYNEQFF
clone size: -
V gene: TRBV5-1
D gene: -
J gene: TRBJ2-1

CDR3 DNA: TGTGCCAGCAGTTACCCGAGCGAACGTAACAGGGAAGAGGTCGATGGCTACACCTTC
CDR3 protein: CASSYPSERNREEVDGYTF
clone size: -
V gene: TRBV6-7
D gene: -
J gene: TRBJ1-2

CDR3 DNA: TGTGCCAGAAGCTTGGCCACTAGCGGGAGGGGCCGGCGGTACAATGAGCAGTTCTTC
CDR3 protein: CARSLATSGRGRRYNEQFF
clone size: -
V gene: TRBV5-3
D gene: TRBD2
J gene: TRBJ2-1

CDR3 DNA: TGTGCCAGCAGCCAGCGCCTGATTCAGGGTGAAAAACTGTTTTTT
CDR3 protein: CASSQRLIQGEKLFF
clone size: -
V gene: TRBV3-1/TRBV3-2
D gene: -
J gene: TRBJ1-4

CDR3 DNA: TGTGCCAGTAGTTCGGGACTAGCGGGAGGGGTCGGGGAGCTGTTTTTT
CDR3 protein: CASSSGLAGGVGELFF
clone size: -
V gene: TRBV19
D gene: TRBD2
J gene: TRBJ2-2

CDR3 DNA: TGTGCCAGCACGGAGGGGGCCCTACAGGGAGGTACGCAGTATTTT
CDR3 protein: CASTEGALQGGTQYF
clone size: -
V gene: TRBV6-5
D gene: -
J gene: TRBJ2-3